The clone carrying this TCR beta chain was picked up many times. Its antigen is still unknown. With 6 bases clipped from V and 8 bases from J, the junction kept 14 bases outside the gene matches. CDR3 length: 16 amino acids. This sample was taken from a study of CD8 T cells in ankylosing spondylitis. Study-level findings and limits: Among TCR beta sequences, a motif of fewer than 10 highly homologous variants appeared characteristic of ankylosing spondylitis blood. Disease-linked clones bore a CD8+ phenotype, appearing relatively rarely in peripheral blood. Matched synovial fluid from ankylosing spondylitis patients was reported to be enriched for disease-linked clones.

TCRdb redid the calling of the 5' RACE reads with MiXCR, one entry per CDR3 protein. The sample lists about 540,000 distinct CDR3 sequences; roughly an eighth were seen once. This TCR was sampled from a male donor with ankylosing spondylitis. The V call is TRBV12-3 or TRBV12-4, the J call TRBJ2-1; 9 bases map to TRBD2. Sequencing input: blood, either unsorted or a sorted T cell fraction (not recorded which). The CDR3 sequence: CASSPRVSGSRDEQFF. CDR3 coding DNA: TGTGCCAGCAGCCCCCGGGTTAGCGGGAGTAGGGATGAGCAGTTCTTC.